These 19 T cell receptor beta chains came from one sample sequenced in a study of human T cells and chemical hapten exposure. MiXCR, run by TCRdb on the RACE reads, gives a single entry per CDR3 protein. Of around 380,000 distinct CDR3 sequences in the sample, approximately 4.4% were seen once. The time point was: patch test 1, 2 weeks after DPC sensitization. Described treatment: therapeutic diphenylcyclopropenone sensitization with weekly scalp DPC. This material consisted of whole blood, taken in connection with sensitization to the hapten diphenylcyclopropenone (DPC). The receptors come from a woman aged 45 to 65 with alopecia areata. Some clones in this sample may be carry-over from other donors' samples.

This clonotype showed up just once. Written as DNA, the CDR3 is TGTGCCAGCAGTGAATTGAGCGAGATACCCCTCCTAGAGACCCAGTACTTC. Residues: CASSELSEIPLLETQYF. This chain joins TRBV25-1 and TRBJ2-5; no reliable D call. The length of the CDR3 is 17 residues. Per the germline V gene, CDR1 is MGHDK and CDR2 is SYGVNS. V was clipped by 1 base and J by 4 bases, with 19 bases between them.

Ten or more counts support this clonotype. This rearrangement joins TRBV14 to TRBJ2-3; D may match TRBD1 or TRBD2 (5 bases each). This CDR3 has 15 residues. Germline V gives CDR1 SGHDN, CDR2 FVKESK. V was shortened by 2 bases and J by 0 bases, with 9 bases between the two germline ends. The CDR3 bases are TGTGCCAGCAGCCAACAGGGACCTAGCACAGATACGCAGTATTTT. This encodes CASSQQGPSTDTQYF.

On this clonotype: A much larger clone is a single base away; this may be a read error. The V call is TRBV6-6, the J call TRBJ2-2, with TRBD1 matching 8 bases. The CDR3 runs 15 residues. The V and J ends lost 5 bases and 3 bases, in that order; junction bases with no gene match: 5. Per the germline V gene, CDR1 is MNHNY and CDR2 is SVGAGI (reference sequence). In nucleotides, the CDR3 is TGTGCCAGCAGTACGGACAGGGAGCACACCGGGGAGCTGTTTTTT. It specifies CASSTDREHTGELFF.

This clonotype was picked up many times. The V call is TRBV13, the J call TRBJ2-5; TRBD2 aligns across 10 bases. From germline, CDR1 is PRHDT and CDR2 FYEKMQ (reference sequence). V gave up 6 bases and J gave up 5 bases; unmatched junction bases: 15. The CDR3 is made up of 17 amino acids. CDR3 nucleotide sequence: TGTGCCAGCAGTTCCGAAAGCGGGGGGGCCTGGCGTGAGACCCAGTACTTC. Protein sequence: CASSSESGGAWRETQYF.

Remarks on this clonotype: A read error may produce the germline difference seen at one junction end. The chain employs TRBV6-5 and TRBJ1-4, with 10 bases fitting TRBD1. CDR1 MNHEY and CDR2 SVGAGI come from the germline V gene. CDR3 size: 14 residues. The CDR3 DNA is TGTGCCAGCAGACTGGGGACAGGGGATGAAAAACTGTATTTT. Translation gives CASRLGTGDEKLYF.

In this sample, this clonotype turned up many times. The chain couples TRBV27 to TRBJ2-3; D assignment may be TRBD1 or TRBD2 (6 bases each). The V and J ends lost 6 bases and 2 bases respectively, with 9 bases between them. Per germline, CDR1 MNHEY and CDR2 SMNVEV (reference sequence). This CDR3 comprises 13 residues. CDR3 protein: CASSSGATDTQYF. DNA for the CDR3: TGTGCCAGCAGCTCGGGGGCCACAGATACGCAGTATTTT.

The table lists this clonotype with many counts. The chain recombines TRBV6-5 with TRBJ1-2; TRBD1 aligns across 8 bases. The CDR3 runs 13 residues. Germline V lookup: CDR1 MNHEY, CDR2 SVGAGI. V lost 7 bases and J lost 4; bases outside the gene matches: 5. The CDR3 DNA reads as TGTGCCAGCAAGGCAGGGGGCGGCTATGGCTACACCTTC. It encodes CASKAGGGYGYTF.

This clonotype has just a few counts. The chain combines TRBV12-3 or TRBV12-4 with TRBJ2-5; unclear D gene. CDR3 length equals 15 residues. Trimming shortened V by 1 base and J by 2 bases, and 11 bases separated the two germline ends. The DNA of the CDR3 is TGTGCCAGCAGTTTAGGGAAACTCCCACAAGAGACCCAGTACTTC. Protein: CASSLGKLPQETQYF.

This clonotype has ten or more counts. The chain links TRBV9 to TRBJ2-2; no clear D. Trimming removed 5 bases at V and 7 bases at J, with 9 bases between. Looked up from germline, CDR1 is SGDLS and CDR2 is YYNGEE. This CDR3 is 12 amino acids long. CDR3 region: CASSPGSGELFF. The CDR3 DNA is TGTGCCAGCAGTCCCGGAAGCGGGGAGCTGTTTTTT.

This clonotype was seen many times. The chain carries TRBV12-3 or TRBV12-4 and TRBJ2-3; D is possibly TRBD1 (6 bases). The CDR3 totals 15 residues. V was cut by 1 base and J by 3 bases, with 11 bases left in between. CDR3 in amino acids: CASSLVPGVTDTQYF. The CDR3 DNA reads TGTGCCAGCAGTTTAGTCCCAGGGGTTACAGATACGCAGTATTTT.

This clonotype was recorded a few times. This chain uses TRBV3-1 with TRBJ2-7; 16 bases align to TRBD2. Germline V gene sequence: CDR1 LGHDT, CDR2 YNNKEL (reference sequence). V dropped 4 bases and J dropped 7; count of bases not matched to a gene: 7. The CDR3 is 16 residues long. For the CDR3, the DNA is TGTGCCAGCAGCCCTCAAGGGGGACTAGCGGGAGGGGAGCAGTACTTC. Translated: CASSPQGGLAGGEQYF.

This clonotype was counted ten times or more. The chain joins TRBV9 to TRBJ2-7; unclear D gene. CDR3 length: 14 amino acids. Germline V CDR1 and CDR2: SGDLS, YYNGEE. V was shortened by 0 bases and J by 1 base, with 8 bases between the two germline ends. CDR3 DNA: TGTGCCAGCAGCGTAGAGGGCCGGTCCTACGAGCAGTACTTC. Translated, it gives CASSVEGRSYEQYF.

The V and J genes are TRBV29-1 and TRBJ1-1; no firm D call. CDR1 and CDR2 (germline): SQVTM, ANQGSEA. The CDR3 is made up of 12 amino acids. Trimming took 4 bases from V and 0 from J, leaving 6 bases between them. In DNA, the CDR3 is TGCAGCGTTGTTCCAGTGAACACTGAAGCTTTCTTT. It encodes CSVVPVNTEAFF.

This clonotype was counted at least ten times. The V call is TRBV7-2, the J call TRBJ1-6; 10 bases align to TRBD1. CDR3 length: 15 residues. V lost 5 bases to trimming and J lost 9 bases; unmatched junction nucleotides: 7. Germline V gene data show CDR1 as SGHTA and CDR2 as FQGNSA. CDR3 bases: TGTGCCAGCAGCACCGGACAGGGGGTTACTTCACCCCTCCACTTT. As protein: CASSTGQGVTSPLHF.

In its sample, this clonotype was seen once. With a much larger clone just one base away, this may be a read error. The chain links TRBV4-1 to TRBJ1-1; D uncertain. Germline loops: CDR1 MGHRA, CDR2 YSYEKL. The length of the CDR3 is 14 residues. This CDR3 is CASSPLEGSTGAFF. In DNA form, the CDR3 reads TGCGCCAGCAGCCCGCTGGAAGGGTCCACTGGAGCTTTCTTT.

This clonotype was counted ten times or more. The chain carries TRBV21-1 and TRBJ2-1; the tabulated D call, TRBD1, remains unverified against the DNA. TRBV21-1 is a listed pseudogene. The CDR3 extends over 14 amino acids. This chain's CDR3 is CASSYRGDYNEQFF. For the CDR3, the DNA is TGTGCCAGCAGCTACAGGGGGGACTACAATGAGCAGTTCTTC.

Turning to this clonotype: This CDR3 fails to terminate in the conserved phenylalanine or tryptophan, so it likely reflects a read error. The genes are TRBV4-3 and TRBJ2-1, with 11 bases that match TRBD2. V was clipped by 5 bases and J by 8 bases; unmatched bases: 8. There are 15 residues in the CDR3. CDR1 and CDR2 from the germline V gene are LGHNA and YSLEER. The CDR3 loop reads CASSSRLAGTDEQFY. CDR3 nucleotide sequence: TGCGCCAGCAGCTCCCGACTAGCGGGAACCGATGAGCAGTTCTAC.

This clonotype was counted at least ten times. The chain recombines TRBV5-4 with TRBJ1-1; 12 positions match TRBD1. V lost 5 bases and J lost 1; bases outside the gene matches: 9. The CDR3 covers 17 residues. Germline loops: CDR1 SGHNT, CDR2 YYREEE (reference sequence). The DNA for the CDR3 is TGTGCCAGCAGTCTGGGGACAGGGGGCGTTTCGAACACTGAAGCTTTCTTT. Protein product: CASSLGTGGVSNTEAFF.

This clonotype was seen repeatedly, ten times or more. CDR3 bases: TGTGCCAGCAGTTACTCAGGGGTCGGGGATGAAAAACTGTTTTTT. It codes for CASSYSGVGDEKLFF. The gene calls are TRBV6-5 and TRBJ1-4; TRBD1 is a possible D gene (5 bases). The germline V and J ends were trimmed by 0 bases and 6 bases, with 11 bases remaining between them. Per germline, CDR1 MNHEY and CDR2 SVGAGI. This CDR3 has 15 amino acids.